These 20 T cell receptor beta chains share one sample of origin, sequenced in a study of shared clonotypes between healthy human individuals. Profiled with immunoSEQ multiplex PCR; TCRdb holds only in-frame clones, not every one. This sample yields hundreds of thousands of clones, of which roughly 73% are seen a single time; roughly 1.9% belongs to the top ten. The sample comprised memory CD4+ T cells sorted from blood. Subset of the sample: CD45RA-negative fraction. All receptors derive from a woman in her thirties in good health.

V gene TRBV6-5 combines with J gene TRBJ2-2; perhaps TRBD1 as D (6 bases). This CDR3 is 15 amino acids long. In germline, CDR1 is MNHEY, CDR2 SVGAGI. The V and J ends lost 6 bases and 1 base respectively, with 12 bases between them. The CDR3 reads CASSTWTVNTGELFF. CDR3 nucleotides: TGTGCCAGCAGCACCTGGACAGTGAACACCGGGGAGCTGTTTTTT.

V and J are TRBV27 and TRBJ2-2, with a tentative D call TRBD2 (6 bases). V was shortened by 3 bases and J by 4 bases, with 12 bases between the two germline ends. CDR1 and CDR2 (germline): MNHEY, SMNVEV (reference sequence). This CDR3 is 15 amino acids long. The CDR3 here is CASSLALASTGELFF. CDR3 bases: TGTGCCAGCAGTTTGGCGCTAGCGAGCACCGGGGAGCTGTTTTTT.

In its sample, this clone was seen a few times. The chain joins TRBV6-1 to TRBJ2-7; possibly TRBD1 for D (5 bases). Trimming took off 6 bases at V and 2 bases at J, with 5 bases between the two ends. This CDR3 region has 11 residues. The V gene's germline CDR1 is MNHNS and CDR2 SASEGT. The CDR3 DNA reads TGTGCCAGCAGGGGGCCCTACGAGCAGTACTTC. Protein sequence: CASRGPYEQYF.

Here the CDR3 reads CASSLLRMDYGYTF. The CDR3 region has the DNA TGTGCCAGCAGCTTACTGAGGATGGACTATGGCTACACCTTC. The rearrangement links TRBV5-8 to TRBJ1-2; D call uncertain. CDR3 length equals 14 residues. V was shortened by 2 bases and J by 3 bases, with 11 bases between the two germline ends. Per germline, CDR1 SGHTS and CDR2 YDEGEE.

The chain couples TRBV4-1 to TRBJ2-2; 8 nucleotides line up with TRBD2. Trimming removed 7 bases from V and 0 bases from J; junction bases left unmatched: 7. This CDR3 spans 16 amino acids. CDR1 is MGHRA, CDR2 YSYEKL, per germline. The CDR3 DNA reads TGCGCCAGCACCCGCATAGCGGGAACGAACACCGGGGAGCTGTTTTTT. Translated: CASTRIAGTNTGELFF.

The chain recombines TRBV2 with TRBJ2-7, with a tentative D call TRBD1 (6 bases). Trimming pared 2 bases from V and 7 bases from J, leaving 18 bases between. The CDR3 is 15 amino acids. Germline V gene lookup returns CDR1 SNHLY and CDR2 FYNNEI. CDR3 nucleotide sequence: TGTGCCAGCAGTGAATCAGGGGCCTCCTACTCAGAGCAGTACTTC. It codes for CASSESGASYSEQYF.

In its sample, this clone was seen a few times. This chain uses TRBV29-1 with TRBJ2-7; 12 nucleotides align to TRBD2. This CDR3 is 14 amino acids long. Per germline, CDR1 SQVTM and CDR2 ANQGSEA. Germline trimming cut 6 bases from V and 1 base from J; bases unmatched to any gene: 4. The DNA of the CDR3 is TGCAGCGTGACTAGCGGGGGAAGATCCTACGAGCAGTACTTC. This sequence encodes CSVTSGGRSYEQYF.

This rearrangement joins TRBV6-1 to TRBJ2-5, with unresolved D. The CDR3 spans 13 residues. The germline V gene has CDR1 MNHNS and CDR2 SASEGT. The ends were cut back, 6 bases at V and 2 bases at J, with 10 bases in the middle. The chain's CDR3 is CASSRELQETQYF. The DNA of the CDR3 is TGTGCCAGCAGCCGAGAACTACAAGAGACCCAGTACTTC.

J is TRBJ1-1 and V is TRBV27, with TRBD1 matching 7 bases. The CDR3 has 15 amino acids. Germline V CDR1 and CDR2: MNHEY, SMNVEV (reference sequence). Trimming at V came to 7 bases and at J to 6 bases, leaving 14 bases not matched to a gene. For the CDR3, the DNA is TGTGCCAGCACCTCCCAGACAGGGCCGGGGGCTGAAGCTTTCTTT. Amino acid sequence: CASTSQTGPGAEAFF.

The chain employs TRBV2 and TRBJ1-1; possibly TRBD1 for D (5 bases). Per germline, CDR1 SNHLY and CDR2 FYNNEI. Trimming took off 4 bases at V and 3 bases at J, with 15 bases between the two ends. The CDR3 extends over 15 amino acids. Written as DNA, the CDR3 is TGTGCCAGCAGTGGACGAGGGTTCAGGGACACTGAAGCTTTCTTT. Protein sequence: CASSGRGFRDTEAFF.

As to this clone: A far bigger clonotype differs at one base, so this is likely a read error. This chain connects TRBV11-2 to TRBJ1-1; D is ambiguous. The CDR3 is made up of 14 amino acids. Germline V gene lookup returns CDR1 SGHAT and CDR2 FQNNGV. For the CDR3, the DNA is TGTGCCACCAGCTGCCGTTATTCCCTTACTGAAGCTTTCTTT. It specifies CATSCRYSLTEAFF.

This chain links TRBV29-1 with TRBJ2-1, with TRBD1 matching 7 bases. The CDR3 sequence is 14 residues long. With V trimmed by 7 bases and J by 0 bases, 6 bases remained unmatched. CDR1 is SQVTM and CDR2 is ANQGSEA in the germline V gene. The CDR3 is CSALGQSSYNEQFF. CDR3 bases: TGCAGCGCGCTGGGACAGAGCTCCTACAATGAGCAGTTCTTC.

The chain links TRBV6-1 to TRBJ2-7, with D possibly being TRBD2 (6 bases). Germline V lookup: CDR1 MNHNS, CDR2 SASEGT. CDR3 length: 15 amino acids. The germline V and J ends were trimmed by 4 bases and 0 bases, with 13 bases remaining between them. The CDR3 nucleotides read TGTGCCAGCAGTGCCTTGACTAGTTCCTCCTACGAGCAGTACTTC. Protein product: CASSALTSSSYEQYF.

Worth noting for this clone: This sample includes further DNA sequences coding for the same CDR3. The chain is built from TRBV18 and TRBJ2-3; D unclear. Per the germline V gene, CDR1 is KGHSH and CDR2 is LQKENI. V lost 3 bases and J lost 6, with 7 bases in between. The CDR3 has 12 residues. The CDR3 sequence is CASSPAPDTQYF. The DNA for the CDR3 is TGTGCCAGCTCACCTGCCCCCGATACGCAGTATTTT.

V is TRBV6-1 and J is TRBJ2-1, with 7 bases aligning to TRBD1. CDR1 is MNHNS, CDR2 SASEGT, per germline. Trimming cost V 4 bases and J 6 bases; bases outside gene matches: 3. This CDR3 contains 13 residues. The CDR3 bases are TGTGCCAGCAGTGCCGACAGGGCCAATGAGCAGTTCTTC. Translated: CASSADRANEQFF.

In this sample, this clone turned up a few times. The chain is built from TRBV18 and TRBJ1-1, with a weak D call TRBD1 (5 bases). CDR3 length equals 13 residues. V lost 0 bases and J lost 11, with 13 bases in between. Looked up from germline, CDR1 is KGHSH and CDR2 is LQKENI. DNA for the CDR3: TGTGCCAGCTCACCACCGGTCCGTGACAGCGCTTTCTTT. As protein: CASSPPVRDSAFF.

The genes are TRBV25-1 and TRBJ2-1; D gene unclear. This CDR3 spans 12 amino acids. Trimming cost V 4 bases and J 9 bases, with 10 bases left between them. CDR1 and CDR2 (germline): MGHDK, SYGVNS. CDR3 sequence: CASSALGFEQFF. The CDR3 nucleotides are TGTGCCAGCAGTGCCCTTGGTTTTGAGCAGTTCTTC.

The V gene is TRBV19, the J gene TRBJ1-1; 8 positions match TRBD1. Germline loops: CDR1 LNHDA, CDR2 SQIVND (reference sequence). Unmatched junction bases numbered 7, after V lost 5 bases and J lost 5 bases. CDR3 size: 14 residues. CDR3 DNA: TGTGCCAGTAGTGCTGGACAGGGTCGAACTGAAGCTTTCTTT. This translates into CASSAGQGRTEAFF.

The chain carries TRBV19 and TRBJ1-2; 9 positions agree with TRBD1. The CDR3 contains 15 residues. V shed 5 bases, J shed 2 bases, and the junction held 6 bases outside the gene matches. The germline gives CDR1 LNHDA, CDR2 SQIVND (reference sequence). The CDR3: CASSPTGTGNYGYTF. The CDR3 DNA follows: TGTGCCAGTAGTCCCACCGGGACAGGGAACTATGGCTACACCTTC.

The chain employs TRBV19 and TRBJ2-2; 9 positions agree with TRBD2. The V segment lost 6 bases and the J segment 2 bases; nucleotides outside the gene matches: 4. CDR1 is LNHDA, CDR2 SQIVND, per germline (reference sequence). The CDR3 is made up of 15 amino acids. CDR3 in DNA: TGTGCCAGTAGGTGGACTAGCGACAACACCGGGGAGCTGTTTTTT. The encoded protein is CASRWTSDNTGELFF.